This T cell receptor (beta chain) emerged from a study of cytomegalovirus exposure and HLA in healthy donors. For the study at large: There were approximately 85 million unique TCRs (from HLA-typed donors) in an early data release. General study results and limits: Reportedly, HLA-A and HLA-B alleles of most subjects were accurately predicted from TCR beta. High sensitivity and specificity were reportedly achieved when the classifier diagnosed cytomegalovirus status. Roughly uniform depth of sequencing across donors was assumed in presence/absence analyses.

It was with 60 Vbeta and 13 Jbeta primers that the PCR ran. Profiled with immunoSEQ multiplex PCR; TCRdb holds only in-frame clones, not every one. This table lists under 90,000 clones. V shed 3 bases and J shed 0 bases, with 11 bases lying between them. This CDR3 is built from 16 residues. The germline V gene encodes CDR1 SEHNR and CDR2 FQNEAQ (reference sequence). A note on this clone: Its specificity is unknown.

The sequenced sample was PBMCs. The source is a man aged 50 to 59 in good health and CMV-seropositive. This chain uses TRBV7-9 with TRBJ1-4, with D maybe TRBD1 (5 bases). The CDR3 nucleotides read TGTGCCAGCAGCTTTGGGTGGGGGGCAACTAATGAAAAACTGTTTTTT. Translated: CASSFGWGATNEKLFF.